Listed here is a single T cell receptor beta chain. This CDR3 is built from 14 residues. With 4 bases clipped from V and 2 bases from J, the junction kept 4 bases outside the gene matches. CDR1 and CDR2 (germline): SGHTS, YDEGEE. The data derive from a study of CD8+CD57+ T cells in acquired aplastic anemia. Profiling of TCR beta VDJ combinations and CDR3 sequences used genomic DNA as template. TCRdb reprocessed the reads via MiXCR and lists one record per CDR3 protein. The repertoire holds hundreds of thousands of distinct CDR3 sequences, with 47% as singletons. Selection for sequencing was limited to patients who had shown CD8+CD57+ cell expansion by flow cytometry.

The sequence came from a human donor with aplastic anemia. Source material: sorted CD4+, CD8+, or CD8+CD57+ T cells (not recorded which) from PBMCs. The rearrangement joins TRBV5-8 to TRBJ2-5; 8 positions agree with TRBD2. The CDR3 spells CASSRLALQETQYF. The DNA for the CDR3 is TGTGCCAGCAGCCGACTAGCGTTACAAGAGACCCAGTACTTC.